Listed below are T cell receptor beta chains from one sample, sequenced in a study of blood T cell repertoires in COVID-19. This table comes from immunoSEQ multiplex PCR, and its TCRdb copy is limited to in-frame clones, with some not included. The repertoire holds about 270,000 clones, with 75% to 90% as singletons. Sequencing was done on a sample of PBMCs or T cells enriched from blood (not recorded which). The receptors shown here come from a young woman with acute COVID-19. CDR3s include the opening cysteine and the closing phenylalanine or tryptophan.

v_gene,j_gene,CDR3aa
TRBV11-3,TRBJ2-1,CASSLGQGKDNEQFF
TRBV24-1,TRBJ2-7,CATSDHSSYEQYF
TRBV2,TRBJ2-2,CASRVYREGGELFF
TRBV4-1,TRBJ1-4,CASSQDRQGVDEKLFF
TRBV28,TRBJ2-7,CASNRDYSYEQYF
TRBV2,TRBJ1-5,CASSQQGGQPQHF
TRBV4-1,TRBJ1-2,CASSQPTTGAYGYTF
TRBV7-3,TRBJ2-2,CASSSVTGGTGELFF
TRBV6-6,TRBJ2-4,CASSNRQGGTKNIQYF
TRBV9,TRBJ1-5,CASSVAGQVHQPQHF
TRBV3-1/TRBV3-2,TRBJ1-6,CASSPQRGNNSPLHF
TRBV4-1,TRBJ1-4,CASSQGTGGRSNEKLFF
TRBV7-2,TRBJ2-2,CASSLSGLVAGELFF
TRBV30,TRBJ2-1,CAWSGAGEQFF
TRBV19,TRBJ2-2,CASSTGGRGLAGETGELFF
TRBV12-3/TRBV12-4,TRBJ2-7,CASSLGNYEQYF
TRBV27,TRBJ2-2,CASSLKTGGGSTGELFF
TRBV10-3,TRBJ2-5,CAIRPSRTEETQYF
TRBV10-3,TRBJ2-3,CAISSPPTSGRAGTQYF
TRBV6-6,TRBJ1-3,CASSYSGGTIYF
TRBV3-1/TRBV3-2,TRBJ2-3,CASSPESGTRDASTDTQYF
TRBV9,TRBJ2-3,CASSVGDRATDTQYF
TRBV7-9,TRBJ1-5,CASSLPGSGDQPQHF
TRBV4-3,TRBJ2-1,CASSQETSGQGVGEQFF
TRBV29-1,TRBJ2-2,CSVLTSITGELFF
TRBV5-6,TRBJ2-7,CASSLEGNDRYEQYF
TRBV6-4,TRBJ1-1,CASSYDRGSEAFF
TRBV19,TRBJ2-1,CATGGQGPYNEQFF
TRBV28,TRBJ1-6,CASSPGGRGYNSPLHF
TRBV18,TRBJ1-2,CASSPGTAYGYTF
TRBV10-1,TRBJ2-5,CASSESIAGGQETQYF
TRBV11-2,TRBJ2-7,CASSKLAGASYEQYF
TRBV9,TRBJ2-2,CASSVVEGNTGELFF
TRBV6-4,TRBJ1-3,CASRRTENNTIYF
TRBV4-1,TRBJ2-2,CASSQIDGTGELFF
TRBV23-1,TRBJ1-5,CASSQGVLLFGQNNQPQHF
TRBV28,TRBJ1-3,CASSLSGQVSGNTIYF
TRBV3-1/TRBV3-2,TRBJ2-7,CASSGTSGPGSEQYF
TRBV2,TRBJ1-5,CASSEGQPPSPQHF
TRBV18,TRBJ2-7,CASSLTPSLAGSTYEQYF
TRBV5-1,TRBJ1-3,CASSPNGYSGNTIYF
TRBV4-1,TRBJ2-7,CASSPQGYEQYF
TRBV5-1,TRBJ1-1,CASSSSGLMNTEAFF
TRBV7-9,TRBJ1-3,CASSFHKSSGNTIYF
TRBV24-1,TRBJ2-5,CATSAQTGGGETQYF
TRBV7-9,TRBJ1-5,CASSTGQGDQPQHF
TRBV2,TRBJ2-1,CASSGGSSYNEQFF
TRBV15,TRBJ2-1,CATSREGGSINNEQFF
TRBV19,TRBJ2-1,CASSNSPGQGYNEQFF
TRBV18,TRBJ2-1,CASSLRTSSTSNEQFF
TRBV7-9,TRBJ2-7,CASRGDSQYEQYF
TRBV24-1,TRBJ2-6,CATSGAGGSGANVLTF
TRBV28,TRBJ1-1,CASSLKLDRGAFF
TRBV6-5,TRBJ2-1,CASNPLAGAHNEQFF
TRBV4-1,TRBJ2-1,CASSQEASGPALTIEQFF
TRBV3-1/TRBV3-2,TRBJ2-7,CASSQLDSTISEQYF
TRBV7-9,TRBJ1-5,CATQGVTGQPQHF
TRBV18,TRBJ1-5,CASSPPAGTGGGNQPQHF
TRBV5-4,TRBJ2-7,CASSLRLIAEVDEQYF